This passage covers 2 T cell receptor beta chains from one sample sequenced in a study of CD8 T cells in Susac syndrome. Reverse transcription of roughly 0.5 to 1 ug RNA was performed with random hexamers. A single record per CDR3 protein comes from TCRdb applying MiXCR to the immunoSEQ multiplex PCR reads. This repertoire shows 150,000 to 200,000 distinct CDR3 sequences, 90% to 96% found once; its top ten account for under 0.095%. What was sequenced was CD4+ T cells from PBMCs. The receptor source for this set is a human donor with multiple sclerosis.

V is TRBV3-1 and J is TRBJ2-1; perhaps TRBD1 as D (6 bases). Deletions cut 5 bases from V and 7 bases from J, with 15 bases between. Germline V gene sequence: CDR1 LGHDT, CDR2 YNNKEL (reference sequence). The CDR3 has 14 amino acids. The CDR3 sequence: CASSILGHENEQFF. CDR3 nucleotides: TGTGCCAGCAGCATTCTGGGACACGAGAATGAGCAGTTCTTC.

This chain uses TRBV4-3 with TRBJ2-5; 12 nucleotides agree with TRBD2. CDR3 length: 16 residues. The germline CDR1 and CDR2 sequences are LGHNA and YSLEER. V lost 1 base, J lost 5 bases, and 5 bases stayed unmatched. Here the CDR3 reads CASSQAPSGGAETQYF. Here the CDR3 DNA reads TGCGCCAGCAGCCAAGCCCCTAGCGGGGGGGCGGAGACCCAGTACTTC.